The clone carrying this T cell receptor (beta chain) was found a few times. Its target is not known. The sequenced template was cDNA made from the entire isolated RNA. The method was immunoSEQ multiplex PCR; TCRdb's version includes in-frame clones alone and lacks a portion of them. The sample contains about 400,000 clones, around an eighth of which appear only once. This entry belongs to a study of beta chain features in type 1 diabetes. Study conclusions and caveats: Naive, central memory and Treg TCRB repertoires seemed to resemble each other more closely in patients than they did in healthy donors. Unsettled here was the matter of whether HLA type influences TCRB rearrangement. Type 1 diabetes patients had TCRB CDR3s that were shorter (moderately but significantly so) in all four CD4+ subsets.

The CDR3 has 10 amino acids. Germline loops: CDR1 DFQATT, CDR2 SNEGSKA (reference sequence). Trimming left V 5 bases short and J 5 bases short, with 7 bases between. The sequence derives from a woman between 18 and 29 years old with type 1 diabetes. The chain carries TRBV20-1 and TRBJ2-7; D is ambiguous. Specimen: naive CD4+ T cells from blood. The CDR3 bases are TGCAGTGCTGCTCGGGACGAGCAGTACTTC. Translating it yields CSAARDEQYF.